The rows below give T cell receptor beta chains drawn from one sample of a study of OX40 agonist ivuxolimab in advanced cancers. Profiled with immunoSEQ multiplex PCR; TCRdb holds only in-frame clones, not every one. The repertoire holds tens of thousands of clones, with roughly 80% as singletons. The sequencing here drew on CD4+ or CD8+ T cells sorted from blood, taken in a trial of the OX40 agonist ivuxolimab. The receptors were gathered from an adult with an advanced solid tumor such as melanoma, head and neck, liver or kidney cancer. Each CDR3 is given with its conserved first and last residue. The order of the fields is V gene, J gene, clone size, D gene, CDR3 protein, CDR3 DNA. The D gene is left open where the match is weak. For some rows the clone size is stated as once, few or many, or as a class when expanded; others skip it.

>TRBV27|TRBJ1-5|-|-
CASSYTGHQPQHF
TGTGCCAGCAGTTATACAGGTCATCAGCCCCAGCATTTT
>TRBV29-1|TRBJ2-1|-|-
CSVDGSSYNEQFF
TGCAGCGTTGACGGAAGCTCCTACAATGAGCAGTTCTTC
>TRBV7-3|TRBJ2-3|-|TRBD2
CASSAGLAGTTDTQYF
TGTGCCAGCAGCGCAGGACTAGCGGGAACCACAGATACGCAGTATTTT
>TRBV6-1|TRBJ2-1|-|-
CASSPGVYNEQFF
TGTGCCAGCAGCCCCGGGGTTTACAATGAGCAGTTCTTC
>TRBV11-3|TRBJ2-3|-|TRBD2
CASSPKRASGPTRLDTQYF
TGTGCCAGCAGCCCTAAGCGGGCTAGCGGGCCTACCCGATTAGATACGCAGTATTTT
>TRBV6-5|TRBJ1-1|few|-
CASSYSNRMNTEAFF
TGTGCCAGCAGTTACTCGAACAGGATGAACACTGAAGCTTTCTTT
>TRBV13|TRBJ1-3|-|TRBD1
CASSFTSGTVGNTIYF
TGTGCCAGCAGCTTCACCTCCGGGACAGTAGGAAACACCATATATTTT
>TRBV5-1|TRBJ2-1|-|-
CASSPNGVELYNEQFF
TGCGCCAGCAGCCCGAACGGGGTTGAACTTTACAATGAGCAGTTCTTC
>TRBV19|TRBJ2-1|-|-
CASSIWGLDYNEQFF
TGTGCCAGTAGTATCTGGGGACTGGATTACAATGAGCAGTTCTTC
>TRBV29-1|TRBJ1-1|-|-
CSVGRQQMDTEAFF
TGCAGCGTTGGGAGACAGCAAATGGACACTGAAGCTTTCTTT
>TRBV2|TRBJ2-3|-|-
CASSESLAADTQYF
TGTGCCAGCAGTGAGAGTCTAGCTGCAGATACGCAGTATTTT
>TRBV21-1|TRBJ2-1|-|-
CASTQEGWEGSSYNEQFF
TGTGCCAGCACCCAAGAAGGATGGGAGGGGAGCTCCTACAATGAGCAGTTCTTC
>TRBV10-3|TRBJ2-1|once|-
CAITDGPNEQFF
TGTGCCATCACGGACGGACCCAATGAGCAGTTCTTC
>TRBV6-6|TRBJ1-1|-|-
CASSYSQGSGTEAFF
TGTGCCAGCAGTTACTCCCAGGGGTCGGGCACTGAAGCTTTCTTT
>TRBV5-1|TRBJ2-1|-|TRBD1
CASSLGQGNNEQFF
TGCGCCAGCAGCTTGGGACAGGGGAACAATGAGCAGTTCTTC
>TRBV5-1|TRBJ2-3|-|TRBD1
CASSLATTGGADTQYF
TGCGCCAGCAGCTTGGCTACGACAGGGGGCGCAGATACGCAGTATTTT
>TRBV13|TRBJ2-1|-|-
CASSEAGVEQFF
TGTGCCAGCAGCGAAGCAGGGGTAGAGCAGTTCTTC
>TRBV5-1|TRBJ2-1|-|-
CASSLGDPHNEQFF
TGCGCCAGCAGCTTGGGGGACCCTCACAATGAGCAGTTCTTC
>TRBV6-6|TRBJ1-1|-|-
CASSSEPTNTEAFF
TGTGCCAGCAGTTCTGAACCAACGAACACTGAAGCTTTCTTT
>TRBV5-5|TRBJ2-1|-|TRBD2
CASSLHLPTSGYNEQFF
TGTGCCAGCAGCTTGCACCTGCCGACTAGCGGATACAATGAGCAGTTCTTC
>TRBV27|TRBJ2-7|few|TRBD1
CASSRTGRSYEQYF
TGTGCCAGCAGTCGGACAGGGAGATCCTACGAGCAGTACTTC
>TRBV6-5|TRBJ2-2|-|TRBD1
CASSYQTGGATGELFF
TGTGCCAGCAGTTACCAGACAGGGGGCGCCACCGGGGAGCTGTTTTTT
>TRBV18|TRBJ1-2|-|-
CASSPEPGTLYGYTF
TGTGCCAGCTCACCAGAGCCAGGAACCCTCTATGGCTACACCTTC
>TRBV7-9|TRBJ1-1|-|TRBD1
CASSLETRGTEAFF
TGTGCCAGCAGCTTAGAGACCAGGGGGACTGAAGCTTTCTTT
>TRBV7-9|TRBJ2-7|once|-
CASSAQGGTSYEQYF
TGTGCCAGCAGCGCACAGGGGGGGACATCCTACGAGCAGTACTTC
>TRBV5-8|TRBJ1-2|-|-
CASSLEPNTYPYGYTF
TGTGCCAGCAGCTTAGAACCGAACACTTATCCCTATGGCTACACCTTC
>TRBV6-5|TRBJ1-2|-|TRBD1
CASSYRGQGSYGYTF
TGTGCCAGCAGCTACCGGGGACAGGGAAGCTATGGCTACACCTTC
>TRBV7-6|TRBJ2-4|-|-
CASSSEENIQYF
TGTGCCAGCAGCTCCGAGGAAAACATTCAGTACTTC
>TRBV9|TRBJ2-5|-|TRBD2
CASTVSPSGSVETQYF
TGTGCCAGCACCGTAAGTCCTAGCGGGAGTGTGGAGACCCAGTACTTC
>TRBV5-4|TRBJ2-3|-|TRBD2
CASRASGSTDTQYF
TGTGCCAGCCGGGCTAGCGGTAGCACAGATACGCAGTATTTT
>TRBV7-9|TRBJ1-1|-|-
CASSLVSGLNTEAFF
TGTGCCAGCAGCTTAGTATCAGGGCTGAACACTGAAGCTTTCTTT
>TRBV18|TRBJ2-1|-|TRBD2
CASSPLSGSSHEQFF
TGTGCCAGCTCACCACTCAGCGGGAGCAGCCATGAGCAGTTCTTC
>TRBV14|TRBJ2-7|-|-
CASSQGLLKGYEQYF
TGTGCCAGCAGCCAAGGACTCCTCAAGGGGTACGAGCAGTACTTC
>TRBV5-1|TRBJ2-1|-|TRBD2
CASSFSSGSVDEQFF
TGCGCCAGCAGCTTTTCTAGCGGGAGTGTCGATGAGCAGTTCTTC
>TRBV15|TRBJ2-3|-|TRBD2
CATSSSGGAGVTDTQYF
TGTGCCACCAGCAGCTCCGGGGGAGCGGGAGTCACAGATACGCAGTATTTT
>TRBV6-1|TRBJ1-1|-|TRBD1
CASRMYRGPLTEAFF
TGTGCCAGCAGAATGTACAGGGGACCACTCACTGAAGCTTTCTTT
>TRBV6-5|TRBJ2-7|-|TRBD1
CASSSPGQTSYEQYF
TGTGCCAGCAGTTCCCCGGGACAGACTTCCTACGAGCAGTACTTC
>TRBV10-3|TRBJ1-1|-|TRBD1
CAISVDRANTEAFF
TGTGCCATCAGTGTCGACAGGGCGAACACTGAAGCTTTCTTT
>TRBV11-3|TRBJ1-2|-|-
CASSTGPHEHGYTF
TGTGCCAGCAGCACGGGTCCCCACGAACATGGCTACACCTTC
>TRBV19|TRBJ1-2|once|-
CASSAWGGYTF
TGTGCCAGTAGTGCCTGGGGTGGCTACACCTTC
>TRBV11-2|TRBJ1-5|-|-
CASSLDLMSTQHF
TGTGCCAGCAGCTTAGATCTCATGTCAACCCAGCATTTT
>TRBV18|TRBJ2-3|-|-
CASSLPSTDTQYF
TGTGCCAGCTCACTACCTAGCACAGATACGCAGTATTTT
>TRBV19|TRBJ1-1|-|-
CASSIAGLKGTEAFF
TGTGCCAGTAGTATAGCGGGACTTAAGGGGACTGAAGCTTTCTTT
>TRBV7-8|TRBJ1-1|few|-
CASSLAQGYTEAFF
TGTGCCAGCAGCTTAGCGCAGGGATACACTGAAGCTTTCTTT
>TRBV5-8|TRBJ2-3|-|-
CASSLWGSDTQYF
TGTGCCAGCAGCTTGTGGGGATCAGATACGCAGTATTTT
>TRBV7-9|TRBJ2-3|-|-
CASSLYYSSTDTQYF
TGTGCCAGCAGCTTATACTACTCAAGCACAGATACGCAGTATTTT
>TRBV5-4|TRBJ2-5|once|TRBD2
CASSLAGGDGETQYF
TGTGCCAGCAGCCTAGCGGGAGGGGACGGAGAGACCCAGTACTTC